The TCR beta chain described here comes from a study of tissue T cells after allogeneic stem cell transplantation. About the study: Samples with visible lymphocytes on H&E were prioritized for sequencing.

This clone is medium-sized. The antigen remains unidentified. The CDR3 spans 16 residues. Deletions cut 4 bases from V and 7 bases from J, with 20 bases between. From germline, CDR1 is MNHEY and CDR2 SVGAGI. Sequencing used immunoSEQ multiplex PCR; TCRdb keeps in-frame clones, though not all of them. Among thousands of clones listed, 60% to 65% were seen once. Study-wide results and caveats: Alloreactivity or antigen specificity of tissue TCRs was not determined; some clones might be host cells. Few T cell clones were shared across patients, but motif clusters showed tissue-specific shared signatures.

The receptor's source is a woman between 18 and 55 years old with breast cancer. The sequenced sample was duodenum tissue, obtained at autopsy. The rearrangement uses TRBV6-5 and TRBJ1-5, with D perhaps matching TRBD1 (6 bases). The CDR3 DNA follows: TGTGCCAGCAGTTCCCGCCAGGACAGTACTAACCAGCCCCAGCATTTT. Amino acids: CASSSRQDSTNQPQHF.